Listed below are T cell receptor beta chains from one sample, sequenced in a study of T cell changes during pregnancy in multiple sclerosis. Using immunoSEQ multiplex PCR, the repertoire was profiled, and TCRdb retains in-frame clones only, with some absent. This table has 80,000 to 95,000 clones, 80% to 95% appearing once. Sequencing used peripheral blood, obtained in the third trimester of pregnancy. All receptors derive from a female donor in good health, enrolled as a control in a pregnancy study. The CDR3 runs from the conserved cysteine through the conserved F or W. D genes are given only for firm matches. Only part of the rows carry a size: once, few, many, or a class if the clone is expanded.

d_call: TRBD1; j_call: TRBJ2-7; v_call: TRBV5-1; clone_size: NA; cdr3_nt: TGCGCCAGCAGCGGAACAGGGGGATTGAACGAGCAGTACTTC; cdr3_aa: CASSGTGGLNEQYF
d_call: TRBD1; j_call: TRBJ1-4; v_call: TRBV6-5; clone_size: NA; cdr3_nt: TGTGCCAGCAGTTCCGTCGACAGGGGGAATGAAAAACTGTTTTTT; cdr3_aa: CASSSVDRGNEKLFF
d_call: TRBD2; j_call: TRBJ2-1; v_call: TRBV7-9; clone_size: NA; cdr3_nt: TGTGCCAGCAGCTTAGACCTGGGGGGGAATGAGCAGTTCTTC; cdr3_aa: CASSLDLGGNEQFF
d_call: NA; j_call: TRBJ1-1; v_call: TRBV2; clone_size: NA; cdr3_nt: TGTGCCAGCAGTGAGGGGTTACAGGGCTACACTGAAGCTTTCTTT; cdr3_aa: CASSEGLQGYTEAFF
d_call: TRBD1; j_call: TRBJ2-7; v_call: TRBV18; clone_size: once; cdr3_nt: TGTGCCAGCTCACCACCAGGGGTGGGACAGGGCTACGAGCAGTACTTC; cdr3_aa: CASSPPGVGQGYEQYF
d_call: TRBD1; j_call: TRBJ2-5; v_call: TRBV18; clone_size: NA; cdr3_nt: TGTGCCAGCTCCCCGTTAGGGGGCTTTGAGACCCAGTACTTC; cdr3_aa: CASSPLGGFETQYF
d_call: TRBD2; j_call: TRBJ2-1; v_call: TRBV15; clone_size: NA; cdr3_nt: TGTGCCACCAGCAGAGAGTTGGCGGGAGGCTACAATGAGCAGTTCTTC; cdr3_aa: CATSRELAGGYNEQFF
d_call: TRBD2; j_call: TRBJ2-3; v_call: TRBV7-2; clone_size: once; cdr3_nt: TGTGCCAGCAGCTTAGTAGCGGGAGCCACAGATACGCAGTATTTT; cdr3_aa: CASSLVAGATDTQYF
d_call: TRBD1; j_call: TRBJ2-7; v_call: TRBV4-1; clone_size: NA; cdr3_nt: TGCGCCAGCAGCCAAGACAGGGGGACCAGCTACGAGCAGTACTTC; cdr3_aa: CASSQDRGTSYEQYF
d_call: TRBD1; j_call: TRBJ2-7; v_call: TRBV5-1; clone_size: NA; cdr3_nt: TGCGCCAGCAGTTCCGGGACAGGGGTGTACGAGCAGTACTTC; cdr3_aa: CASSSGTGVYEQYF
d_call: TRBD1; j_call: TRBJ2-7; v_call: TRBV18; clone_size: NA; cdr3_nt: TGTGCCAGCTCACCATTCTCACAGGGGACCTCCGCCGAGCAGTACTTC; cdr3_aa: CASSPFSQGTSAEQYF
d_call: TRBD1; j_call: TRBJ2-1; v_call: TRBV5-1; clone_size: NA; cdr3_nt: TGCGCCAGGTCGACAGGGCAGAATGAGCAGTTCTTC; cdr3_aa: CARSTGQNEQFF
d_call: TRBD1; j_call: TRBJ2-7; v_call: TRBV4-1; clone_size: NA; cdr3_nt: TGCGCCAGCAGCCAAACGGGGACAGCCGAGCAGTACTTC; cdr3_aa: CASSQTGTAEQYF
d_call: NA; j_call: TRBJ2-7; v_call: TRBV28; clone_size: NA; cdr3_nt: TGTGCCAGCAGTTTAGGCGCCTTAACGGGGTACCCCGGCGAGCAGTACTTC; cdr3_aa: CASSLGALTGYPGEQYF
d_call: NA; j_call: TRBJ2-6; v_call: TRBV5-4; clone_size: NA; cdr3_nt: TGTGCCAGCAGCTTGGCCGGCTACAGCGAGGGCTCTGGGGCCAACGTCCTGACTTTC; cdr3_aa: CASSLAGYSEGSGANVLTF
d_call: NA; j_call: TRBJ2-5; v_call: TRBV5-4; clone_size: NA; cdr3_nt: TGTGCCAGCAGCCCGACTGGCACAGAGACCCAGTACTTC; cdr3_aa: CASSPTGTETQYF
d_call: TRBD2; j_call: TRBJ2-1; v_call: TRBV4-1; clone_size: NA; cdr3_nt: TGCGCCAGCAGCCAAGAACTAGCGGGATCCAATGAGCAGTTCTTC; cdr3_aa: CASSQELAGSNEQFF
d_call: NA; j_call: TRBJ1-1; v_call: TRBV7-2; clone_size: NA; cdr3_nt: TGTGCCAGCCGGAAGTTCGGGGGGACTGAAGCTTTCTTT; cdr3_aa: CASRKFGGTEAFF
d_call: NA; j_call: TRBJ1-2; v_call: TRBV6-5; clone_size: NA; cdr3_nt: TGTGCCAGCAGTTACGACAGTTATGGCTACACCTTC; cdr3_aa: CASSYDSYGYTF
d_call: TRBD2; j_call: TRBJ2-1; v_call: TRBV28; clone_size: NA; cdr3_nt: TGTGCCAGCAGTTTAAAGTCCGGGAGGTCCTACAATGAGCAGTTCTTC; cdr3_aa: CASSLKSGRSYNEQFF
d_call: TRBD2; j_call: TRBJ2-3; v_call: TRBV2; clone_size: NA; cdr3_nt: TGTGCCAGCGGCGGACTAGCGGGAGTGATAGATACGCAGTATTTT; cdr3_aa: CASGGLAGVIDTQYF
d_call: TRBD2; j_call: TRBJ2-5; v_call: TRBV6-5; clone_size: NA; cdr3_nt: TGTGCCAGCAGCCCGGGGGGGCCAACCCATGAGACCCAGTACTTC; cdr3_aa: CASSPGGPTHETQYF
d_call: NA; j_call: TRBJ2-1; v_call: TRBV6-5; clone_size: once; cdr3_nt: TGTGCCAGCAGTTACAATAGCGGTCCATACAATGAGCAGTTCTTC; cdr3_aa: CASSYNSGPYNEQFF